This is a list of T cell receptor beta chains from one sample in a study of CD8 T cells in Susac syndrome. TCRdb processed the immunoSEQ multiplex PCR reads anew with MiXCR; each CDR3 protein has one entry. The table lists about 77,000 distinct CDR3 sequences, roughly 91% of them singletons. The sample consisted of CD4+ T cells from PBMCs. Receptors were obtained from a human donor with Susac syndrome. Both conserved end residues are part of each CDR3. D genes are given only for firm matches. The size of a clone is reported for some rows only, either as once, few or many, or as a class for expanded clones.

>-|TRBJ2-1|TRBV7-2|TRBD1
CASSQQGAGYNEQFF
TGTGCCAGCAGCCAACAGGGGGCCGGTTACAATGAGCAGTTCTTC
>-|TRBJ2-1|TRBV18|TRBD2
CASSPPGTSGGGEQFF
TGTGCCAGCTCACCTCCCGGGACTAGCGGGGGAGGTGAGCAGTTCTTC
>-|TRBJ2-2|TRBV28|-
CASSRFPGELFF
TGTGCCAGCTCGAGGTTTCCCGGGGAGCTGTTTTTT
>-|TRBJ2-1|TRBV20-1|-
CSARDYNEQFF
TGCAGTGCTAGAGACTACAATGAGCAGTTCTTC
>-|TRBJ1-5|TRBV19|-
CASSRNRAARYSNQPQHF
TGTGCCAGTAGCAGAAACAGGGCCGCTAGATATAGCAATCAGCCCCAGCATTTT
>-|TRBJ2-3|TRBV7-2|TRBD2
CASSLEGRTSTDTQFF
TGTGCCAGCAGCTTAGAGGGGCGGACTAGCACAGATACGCAGTTTTTT
>-|TRBJ1-1|TRBV7-2|TRBD1
CASSTRDRGTEAFF
TGTGCCAGCAGCACAAGGGACAGGGGCACTGAAGCTTTCTTT
>-|TRBJ1-1|TRBV7-9|-
CASSLEQLMNTEAFF
TGTGCCAGCAGCTTAGAACAGCTTATGAACACTGAAGCTTTCTTT
>-|TRBJ2-6|TRBV28|-
CASSPGAGANVLTF
TGTGCCAGCAGCCCCGGCGCTGGGGCCAACGTCCTGACTTTC
>-|TRBJ2-7|TRBV2|TRBD1
CASSAYRTGGSYEQYF
TGTGCCAGCAGTGCATATAGGACAGGGGGTTCCTACGAGCAGTACTTC
>-|TRBJ1-1|TRBV18|-
CASSPGAPTNTEAFF
TGTGCCAGCTCGCCGGGCGCACCTACGAACACTGAAGCTTTCTTT
>-|TRBJ1-2|TRBV16|-
CASSQSRGSGYTF
TGTGCCAGCAGCCAATCTCGGGGAAGTGGCTACACCTTC
>-|TRBJ2-3|TRBV29-1|TRBD2
CSVRGEGALDTQYF
TGCAGCGTCCGGGGGGAGGGAGCCTTAGATACGCAGTATTTT
>-|TRBJ1-1|TRBV7-9|-
CASSLRAHLTEAFF
TGTGCCAGCAGCTTACGGGCTCATTTGACTGAAGCTTTCTTT
>once|TRBJ1-1|TRBV12-3/TRBV12-4|TRBD1
CASSWRRDRGHTEAFF
TGTGCCAGCAGTTGGAGGAGGGACAGAGGTCACACTGAAGCTTTCTTT
>-|TRBJ2-5|TRBV29-1|TRBD1
CSGETQGAGRETQYF
TGCAGCGGGGAGACCCAGGGGGCGGGACGAGAGACCCAGTACTTC
>-|TRBJ1-2|TRBV2|-
CASSVGGQGYTF
TGTGCCAGCAGCGTGGGGGGTCAAGGCTACACCTTC
>-|TRBJ2-1|TRBV18|TRBD2
CASSPGLADNEQFF
TGTGCCAGCTCACCAGGACTAGCGGACAATGAGCAGTTCTTC
>-|TRBJ2-1|TRBV12-3/TRBV12-4|-
CASRRQNVHYNEQFF
TGTGCCAGCAGGCGGCAGAACGTGCACTACAATGAGCAGTTCTTC
>-|TRBJ2-1|TRBV12-3/TRBV12-4|-
CASSPGSSYNEQFF
TGTGCCAGCAGTCCAGGGAGCTCCTACAATGAGCAGTTCTTC
>-|TRBJ1-3|TRBV30|-
CAWRRTGTNSGNTIYF
TGTGCCTGGAGAAGAACAGGGACGAACTCCGGAAACACCATATATTTT
>-|TRBJ1-2|TRBV18|-
CASSASGTGDYGYTF
TGTGCCAGCTCAGCATCCGGGACCGGAGACTATGGCTACACCTTC
>-|TRBJ2-3|TRBV4-2|-
CASSQDLGNTQYF
TGTGCCAGCAGCCAGGATTTGGGAAATACGCAGTATTTT
>-|TRBJ2-5|TRBV11-2|-
CARQGEETQYF
TGTGCCAGACAGGGTGAAGAGACCCAGTACTTC
>-|TRBJ2-1|TRBV10-3|TRBD2
CAISVGSAGGSNEQFF
TGTGCCATCAGTGTTGGCTCTGCGGGAGGATCCAATGAGCAGTTCTTC
>-|TRBJ2-3|TRBV7-2|TRBD2
CASSHKLAEAGDTQYF
TGTGCCAGCAGCCACAAGCTAGCGGAGGCCGGAGATACGCAGTATTTT
>-|TRBJ2-3|TRBV29-1|-
CSVVNPSPLTDTQYF
TGCAGCGTTGTAAATCCTTCCCCACTCACAGATACGCAGTATTTT
>-|TRBJ1-2|TRBV6-5|TRBD1
CASSYTNTGGGYTF
TGTGCCAGCAGTTACACCAACACAGGGGGTGGCTACACCTTC
>-|TRBJ1-4|TRBV28|-
CASSGGAAANEKLFF
TGTGCCAGCAGCGGCGGGGCGGCCGCGAATGAAAAACTGTTTTTT
>-|TRBJ2-5|TRBV20-1|-
CSARTPTVYQETQYF
TGCAGTGCTAGGACCCCAACAGTATACCAAGAGACCCAGTACTTC
>once|TRBJ2-7|TRBV3-1|TRBD2
CASSQDPGLAGVEQYF
TGTGCCAGCAGCCAAGATCCCGGACTAGCGGGAGTCGAGCAGTACTTC
>-|TRBJ1-5|TRBV20-1|TRBD1
CSASLQGHGLSNQPQHF
TGCAGTGCTAGCTTACAGGGGCATGGCCTAAGCAATCAGCCCCAGCATTTT
>-|TRBJ2-7|TRBV30|TRBD2
CAWSAGLTYEQYF
TGTGCCTGGAGTGCGGGACTAACCTACGAGCAGTACTTC
>-|TRBJ1-1|TRBV2|-
CASSEGGPGTEAFF
TGTGCCAGCAGTGAGGGGGGACCCGGGACTGAAGCTTTCTTT
>-|TRBJ2-1|TRBV20-1|-
CSDAASSYNEQFF
TGCAGTGACGCCGCGAGCTCCTACAATGAGCAGTTCTTC
>once|TRBJ2-2|TRBV11-3|TRBD1
CASSPRTGAGELFF
TGTGCCAGCAGCCCACGGACAGGGGCCGGGGAGCTGTTTTTT
>-|TRBJ2-3|TRBV10-3|-
CAISDTADTQYF
TGTGCCATCAGCGACACTGCAGATACGCAGTATTTT
>-|TRBJ1-2|TRBV11-2|-
CASSGALNYGYTF
TGTGCCAGCAGCGGGGCCCTTAACTATGGCTACACCTTC
>-|TRBJ2-7|TRBV6-6|-
CASSRENYEQYF
TGTGCCAGCAGCAGAGAGAACTACGAGCAGTACTTC
>-|TRBJ2-1|TRBV7-2|-
CASSLDGRGREQFF
TGTGCCAGCAGCTTAGACGGACGCGGTCGGGAGCAGTTCTTC
>-|TRBJ1-1|TRBV29-1|-
CSVEFLLVSTEAYF
TGCAGCGTTGAATTTCTTCTGGTAAGCACTGAAGCTTACTTT
>-|TRBJ1-5|TRBV19|-
CASSMAVNQPQHF
TGTGCCAGTAGTATGGCTGTTAACCAGCCCCAGCATTTT
>-|TRBJ2-2|TRBV9|-
CASSGGGGELFF
TGTGCCAGCAGCGGCGGAGGAGGGGAGCTGTTTTTT
>-|TRBJ2-7|TRBV25-1|TRBD1
CASSWTGGTYEQYF
TGTGCCAGCAGTTGGACAGGGGGGACCTACGAGCAGTACTTC
>-|TRBJ1-1|TRBV7-9|TRBD1
CASAQGAVLEAFF
TGTGCCAGCGCCCAGGGGGCTGTTCTTGAAGCTTTCTTT
>-|TRBJ2-5|TRBV7-2|TRBD2
CASSSSGRAETQYF
TGTGCCAGCAGCTCTAGCGGGAGGGCCGAGACCCAGTACTTC
>once|TRBJ2-5|TRBV6-1|-
CASSDGSTTPPQYF
TGTGCCAGCAGTGACGGTTCTACGACCCCACCCCAGTACTTC
>-|TRBJ1-1|TRBV29-1|TRBD1
CSVAGGNTEAFF
TGCAGCGTTGCAGGGGGGAACACTGAAGCTTTCTTT